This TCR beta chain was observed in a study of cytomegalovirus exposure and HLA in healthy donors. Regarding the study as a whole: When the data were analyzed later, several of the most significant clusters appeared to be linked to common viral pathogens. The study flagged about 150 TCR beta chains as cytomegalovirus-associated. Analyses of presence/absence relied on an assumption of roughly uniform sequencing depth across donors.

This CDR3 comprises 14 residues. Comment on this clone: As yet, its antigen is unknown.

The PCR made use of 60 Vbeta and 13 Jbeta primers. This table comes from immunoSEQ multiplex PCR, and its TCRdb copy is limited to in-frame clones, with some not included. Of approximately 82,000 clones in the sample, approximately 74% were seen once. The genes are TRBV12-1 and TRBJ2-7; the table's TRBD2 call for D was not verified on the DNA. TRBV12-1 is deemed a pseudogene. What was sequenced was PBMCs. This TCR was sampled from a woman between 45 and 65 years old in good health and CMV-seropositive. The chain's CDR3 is CASSQRDPDDEQYF. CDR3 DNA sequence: TGTGCCAGCAGCCAGCGGGACCCTGACGACGAGCAGTACTTC.